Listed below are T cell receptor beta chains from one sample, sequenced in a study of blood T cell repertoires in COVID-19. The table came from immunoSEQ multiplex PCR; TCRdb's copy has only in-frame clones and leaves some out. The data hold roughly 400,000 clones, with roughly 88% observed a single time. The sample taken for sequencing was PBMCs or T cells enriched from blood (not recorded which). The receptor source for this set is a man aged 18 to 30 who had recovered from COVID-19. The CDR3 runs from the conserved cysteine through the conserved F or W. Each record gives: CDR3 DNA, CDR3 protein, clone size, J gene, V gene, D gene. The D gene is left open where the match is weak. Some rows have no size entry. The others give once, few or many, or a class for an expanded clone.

DNA: TGCGCCAGCAGCCGACAACAGGGTTGGGAGACCCAGTACTTC; CDR3: CASSRQQGWETQYF; size: -; J: TRBJ2-5; V: TRBV4-1; D: -
DNA: TGTGCCATCAACACAGGGACGGGATTACTCAACGAGCAGTACTTC; CDR3: CAINTGTGLLNEQYF; size: -; J: TRBJ2-7; V: TRBV28; D: -
DNA: TGTGCCAGCCTTCCAACCCGGGACAGGGACGATTTCTATAATTCACCCCTCCACTTT; CDR3: CASLPTRDRDDFYNSPLHF; size: once; J: TRBJ1-6; V: TRBV21-1; D: -
DNA: TGTGCCAGCAGCTTTTGGACAGGGGCGATCAATCAGCCCCAGCATTTT; CDR3: CASSFWTGAINQPQHF; size: once; J: TRBJ1-5; V: TRBV5-6; D: TRBD1
DNA: TGTGCCAGCAGTGCCGGGACAGGCCCTCTTGGAGGCTACACCTTC; CDR3: CASSAGTGPLGGYTF; size: -; J: TRBJ1-2; V: TRBV25-1; D: TRBD1
DNA: TGTGCCACCAGCAGAGACACAGGGCCCAAAAACATTCAGTACTTC; CDR3: CATSRDTGPKNIQYF; size: -; J: TRBJ2-4; V: TRBV15; D: -
DNA: TGTGCCAGCAGCCCCCATTTGGCGGGAGTCAGCGGGGAGCTGTTTTTT; CDR3: CASSPHLAGVSGELFF; size: -; J: TRBJ2-2; V: TRBV27; D: TRBD2
DNA: TGTGCCAGTAGTACGGGGAAAGCCACCTATGGCTACACCTTC; CDR3: CASSTGKATYGYTF; size: -; J: TRBJ1-2; V: TRBV19; D: -
DNA: TGTGCCAGCTCACCGAAACTAGCGGGAGAGGATACGCAGTATTTT; CDR3: CASSPKLAGEDTQYF; size: -; J: TRBJ2-3; V: TRBV18; D: TRBD2
DNA: TGCGCCAGCAGCCAACTATCGGTTTCACCCCTCCACTTT; CDR3: CASSQLSVSPLHF; size: -; J: TRBJ1-6; V: TRBV4-1; D: -